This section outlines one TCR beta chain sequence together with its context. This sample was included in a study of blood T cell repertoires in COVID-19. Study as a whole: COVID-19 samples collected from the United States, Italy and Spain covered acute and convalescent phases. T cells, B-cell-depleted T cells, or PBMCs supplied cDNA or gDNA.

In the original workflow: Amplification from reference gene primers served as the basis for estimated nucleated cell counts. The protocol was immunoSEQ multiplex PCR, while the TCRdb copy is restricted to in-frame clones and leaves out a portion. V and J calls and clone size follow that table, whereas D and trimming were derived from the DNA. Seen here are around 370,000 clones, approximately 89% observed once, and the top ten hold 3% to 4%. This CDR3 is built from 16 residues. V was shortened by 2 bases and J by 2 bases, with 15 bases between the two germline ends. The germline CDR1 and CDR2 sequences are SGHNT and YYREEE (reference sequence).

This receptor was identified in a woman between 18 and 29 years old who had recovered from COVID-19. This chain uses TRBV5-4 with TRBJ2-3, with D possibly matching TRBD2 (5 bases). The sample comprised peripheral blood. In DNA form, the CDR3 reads TGTGCCAGCAGCTTACTTTTGGGAGCAACCACAGATACGCAGTATTTT. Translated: CASSLLLGATTDTQYF.